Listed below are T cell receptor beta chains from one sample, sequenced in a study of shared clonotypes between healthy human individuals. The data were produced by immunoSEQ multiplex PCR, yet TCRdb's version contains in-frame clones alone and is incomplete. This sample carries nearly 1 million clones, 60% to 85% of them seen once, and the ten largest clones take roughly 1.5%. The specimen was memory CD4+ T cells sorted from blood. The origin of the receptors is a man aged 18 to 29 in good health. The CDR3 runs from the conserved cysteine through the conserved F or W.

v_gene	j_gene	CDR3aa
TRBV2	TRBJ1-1	CASSDQRSNTEAFF
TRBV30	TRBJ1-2	CAWTLRGGLGGYTF
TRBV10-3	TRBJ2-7	CAISPGLAGRYEQYF
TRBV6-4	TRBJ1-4	CASSVRDQARREKLFF
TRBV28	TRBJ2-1	CASRDQADEQFF
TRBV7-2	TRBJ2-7	CASSPGTTLGYEQYF
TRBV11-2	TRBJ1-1	CASSSRLGGNTEAFF
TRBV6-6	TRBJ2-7	CASSLGPSSYEQYF
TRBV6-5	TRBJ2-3	CASRTDSTDTQYF
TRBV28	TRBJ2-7	CASSLPDRVEQYF